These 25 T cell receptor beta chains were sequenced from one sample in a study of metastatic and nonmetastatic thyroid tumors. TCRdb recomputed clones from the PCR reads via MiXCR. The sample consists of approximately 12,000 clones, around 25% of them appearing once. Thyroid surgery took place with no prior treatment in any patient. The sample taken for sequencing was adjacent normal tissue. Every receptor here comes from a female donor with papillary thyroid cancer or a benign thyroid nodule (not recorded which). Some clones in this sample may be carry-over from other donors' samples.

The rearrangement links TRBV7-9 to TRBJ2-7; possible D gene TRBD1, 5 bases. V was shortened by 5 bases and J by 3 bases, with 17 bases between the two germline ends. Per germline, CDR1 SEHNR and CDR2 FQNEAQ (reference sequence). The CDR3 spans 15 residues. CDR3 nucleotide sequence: TGTGCCAGCAGCCCCCCCAGGGAAACATTCTACGAGCAGTACTTC. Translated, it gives CASSPPRETFYEQYF.

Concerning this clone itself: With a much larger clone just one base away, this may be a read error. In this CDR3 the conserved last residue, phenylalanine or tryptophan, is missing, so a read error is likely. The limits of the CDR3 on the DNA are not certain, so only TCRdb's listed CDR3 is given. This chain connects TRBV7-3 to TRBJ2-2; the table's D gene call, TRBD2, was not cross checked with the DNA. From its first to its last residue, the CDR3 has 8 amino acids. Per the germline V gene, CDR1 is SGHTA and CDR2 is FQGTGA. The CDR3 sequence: CASSTRLA.

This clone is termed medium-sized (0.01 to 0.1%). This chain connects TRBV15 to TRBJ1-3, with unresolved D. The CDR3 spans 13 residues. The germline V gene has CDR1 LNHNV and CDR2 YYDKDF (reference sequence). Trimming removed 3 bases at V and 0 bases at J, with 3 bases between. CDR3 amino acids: CATSRGSGNTIYF. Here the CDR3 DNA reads TGTGCCACCAGCAGGGGCTCTGGAAACACCATATATTTT.

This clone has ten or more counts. The CDR3 DNA sequence: TGCGCCAGCAGCCGCCATAGCGGGAACACCGGGGAGCTGTTTTTT. Its protein product is CASSRHSGNTGELFF. J is TRBJ2-2 and V is TRBV4-1; D is perhaps TRBD2 (6 bases). Trimming shortened V by 4 bases and J by 1 base, and 10 bases separated the two germline ends. The CDR3 spans 15 residues. From germline, CDR1 is MGHRA and CDR2 YSYEKL.

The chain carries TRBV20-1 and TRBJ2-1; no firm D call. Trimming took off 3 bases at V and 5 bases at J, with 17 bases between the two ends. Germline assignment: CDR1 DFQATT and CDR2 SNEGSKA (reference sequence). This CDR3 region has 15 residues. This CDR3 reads CSASIRSYGHNEQFF. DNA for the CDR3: TGCAGTGCTAGCATCCGGTCCTACGGACACAATGAGCAGTTCTTC.

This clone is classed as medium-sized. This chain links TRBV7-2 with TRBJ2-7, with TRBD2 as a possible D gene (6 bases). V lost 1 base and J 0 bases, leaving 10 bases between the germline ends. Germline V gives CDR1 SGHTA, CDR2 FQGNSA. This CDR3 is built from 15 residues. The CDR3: CASSLGGGISYEQYF. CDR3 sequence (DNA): TGTGCCAGCAGCTTAGGAGGAGGGATCTCCTACGAGCAGTACTTC.

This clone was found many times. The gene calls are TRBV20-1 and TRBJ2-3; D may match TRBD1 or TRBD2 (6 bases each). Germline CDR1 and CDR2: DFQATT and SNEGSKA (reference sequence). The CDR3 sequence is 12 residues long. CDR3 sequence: CRGGRSTDTQYF. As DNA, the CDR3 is TGCAGGGGGGGCAGAAGCACAGATACGCAGTATTTT.

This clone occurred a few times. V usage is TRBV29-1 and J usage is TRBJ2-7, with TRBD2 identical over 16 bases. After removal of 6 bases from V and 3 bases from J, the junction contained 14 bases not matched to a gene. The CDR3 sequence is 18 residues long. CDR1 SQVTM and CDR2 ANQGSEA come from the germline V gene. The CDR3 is CSVVLAWGLAGGGYEQYF. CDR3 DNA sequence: TGCAGCGTGGTACTAGCTTGGGGACTAGCGGGAGGGGGCTACGAGCAGTACTTC.

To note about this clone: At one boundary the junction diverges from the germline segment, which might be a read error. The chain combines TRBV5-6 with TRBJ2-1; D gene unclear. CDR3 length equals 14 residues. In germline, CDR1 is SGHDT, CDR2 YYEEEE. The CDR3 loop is CATTVRSSYTEQFF. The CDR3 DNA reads TGTGCCACTACGGTCAGGAGCTCCTACACTGAGCAGTTCTTC. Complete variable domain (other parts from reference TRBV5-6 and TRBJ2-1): DAGVTQSPTHLIKTRGQQVTLRCSPKSGHDTVSWYQQALGQGPQFIFQYYEEEERQRGNFPDRFSGHQFPNYSSELNVNALLLGDSALYLCATTVRSSYTEQFFGPGTRLTVL.

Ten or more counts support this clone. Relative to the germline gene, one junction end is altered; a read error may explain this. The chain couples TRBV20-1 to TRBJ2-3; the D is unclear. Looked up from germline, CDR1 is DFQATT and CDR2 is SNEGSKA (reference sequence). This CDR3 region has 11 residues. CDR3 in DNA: TGCAGTGCTTCGTGGGCAGACACGCAGTATTTT. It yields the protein CSASWADTQYF.

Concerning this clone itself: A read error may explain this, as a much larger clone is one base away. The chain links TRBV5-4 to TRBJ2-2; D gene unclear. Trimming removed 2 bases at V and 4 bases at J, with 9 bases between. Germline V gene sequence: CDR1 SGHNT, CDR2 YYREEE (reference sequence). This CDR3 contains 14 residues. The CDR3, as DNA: TGTGCCAGCAGCTTTGGCCCCCTCACCGGGGAGCTGTTTTTT. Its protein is CASSFGPLTGELFF.

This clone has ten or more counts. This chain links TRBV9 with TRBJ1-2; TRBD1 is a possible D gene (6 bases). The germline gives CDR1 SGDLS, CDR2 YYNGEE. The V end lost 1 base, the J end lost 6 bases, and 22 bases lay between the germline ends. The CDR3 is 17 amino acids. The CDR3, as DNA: TGTGCCAGCAGCGTAATGGCTTCAGGGGCTGGGGGGGATGGCTACACCTTC. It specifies CASSVMASGAGGDGYTF.

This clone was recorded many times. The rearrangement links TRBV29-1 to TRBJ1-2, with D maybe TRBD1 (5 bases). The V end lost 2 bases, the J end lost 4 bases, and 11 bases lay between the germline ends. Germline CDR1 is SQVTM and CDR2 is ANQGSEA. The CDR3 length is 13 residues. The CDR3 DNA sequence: TGCAGCGTTGAAAGCAGGGTCGGCTATGGCTACACCTTC. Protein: CSVESRVGYGYTF.

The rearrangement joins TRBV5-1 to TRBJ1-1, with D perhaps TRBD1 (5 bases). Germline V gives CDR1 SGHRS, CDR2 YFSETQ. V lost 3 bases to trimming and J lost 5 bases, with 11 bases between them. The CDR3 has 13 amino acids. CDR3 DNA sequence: TGCGCCAGCAGCTCGCAGGGAGGGACTGAAGCTTTCTTT. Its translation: CASSSQGGTEAFF. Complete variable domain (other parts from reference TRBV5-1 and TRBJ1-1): KAGVTQTPRYLIKTRGQQVTLSCSPISGHRSVSWYQQTPGQGLQFLFEYFSETQRNKGNFPGRFSGRQFSNSRSEMNVSTLELGDSALYLCASSSQGGTEAFFGQGTRLTVV.

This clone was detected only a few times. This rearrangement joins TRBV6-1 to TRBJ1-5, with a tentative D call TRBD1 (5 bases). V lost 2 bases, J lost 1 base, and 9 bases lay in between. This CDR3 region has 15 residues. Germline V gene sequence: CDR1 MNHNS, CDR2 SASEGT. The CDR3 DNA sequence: TGTGCCAGCAGTGAATCTACAGGCAGCAATCAGCCCCAGCATTTT. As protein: CASSESTGSNQPQHF.

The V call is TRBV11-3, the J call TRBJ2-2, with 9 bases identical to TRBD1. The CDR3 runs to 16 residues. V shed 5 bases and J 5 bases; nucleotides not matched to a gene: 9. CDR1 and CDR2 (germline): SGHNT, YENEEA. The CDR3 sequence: CASSTTGGRGTGELFF. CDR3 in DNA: TGTGCCAGCAGCACAACAGGGGGCCGCGGGACCGGGGAGCTGTTTTTT.

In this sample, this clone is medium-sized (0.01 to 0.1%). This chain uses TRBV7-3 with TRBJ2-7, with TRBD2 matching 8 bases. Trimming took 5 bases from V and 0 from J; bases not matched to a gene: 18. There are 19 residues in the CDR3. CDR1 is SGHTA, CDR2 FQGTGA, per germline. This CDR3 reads CASSPDLTGGPRSSYEQYF. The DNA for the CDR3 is TGTGCCAGCAGCCCCGATCTGACGGGAGGGCCTCGGAGCTCCTACGAGCAGTACTTC. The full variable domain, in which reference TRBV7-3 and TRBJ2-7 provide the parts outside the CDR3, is GAGVSQTPSNKVTEKGKYVELRCDPISGHTALYWYRQSLGQGPEFLIYFQGTGAADDSGLPNDRFFAVRPEGSVSTLKIQRTERGDSAVYLCASSPDLTGGPRSSYEQYFGPGTRLTVT.

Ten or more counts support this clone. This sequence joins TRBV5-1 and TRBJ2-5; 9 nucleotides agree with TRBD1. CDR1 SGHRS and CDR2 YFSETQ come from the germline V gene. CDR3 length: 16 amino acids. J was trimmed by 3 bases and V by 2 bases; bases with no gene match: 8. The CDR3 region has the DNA TGCGCCAGCAGCTTAAACAGGGGGCCGAGGGAAGAGACCCAGTACTTC. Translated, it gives CASSLNRGPREETQYF.

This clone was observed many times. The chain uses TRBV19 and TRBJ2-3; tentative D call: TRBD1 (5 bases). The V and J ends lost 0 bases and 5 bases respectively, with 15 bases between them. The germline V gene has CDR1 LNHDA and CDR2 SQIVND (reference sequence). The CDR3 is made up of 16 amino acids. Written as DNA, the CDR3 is TGTGCCAGTAGTATAGATCAAGGACAAGGGTTAGATACGCAGTATTTT. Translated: CASSIDQGQGLDTQYF.

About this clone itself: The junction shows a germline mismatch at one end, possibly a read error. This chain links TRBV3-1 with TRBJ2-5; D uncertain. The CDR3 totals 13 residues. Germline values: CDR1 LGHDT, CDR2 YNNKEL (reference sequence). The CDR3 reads CASSRDTQESQYF. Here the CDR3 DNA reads TGTGCCAGCAGCCGGGATACCCAAGAGTCCCAGTACTTC.

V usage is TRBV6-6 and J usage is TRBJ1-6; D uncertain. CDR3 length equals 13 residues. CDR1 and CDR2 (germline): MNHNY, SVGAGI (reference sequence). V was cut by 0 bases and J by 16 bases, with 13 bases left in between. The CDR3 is CASSYSDTRSLHF. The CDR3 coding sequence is TGTGCCAGCAGTTACTCAGACACCCGGTCACTCCACTTT.

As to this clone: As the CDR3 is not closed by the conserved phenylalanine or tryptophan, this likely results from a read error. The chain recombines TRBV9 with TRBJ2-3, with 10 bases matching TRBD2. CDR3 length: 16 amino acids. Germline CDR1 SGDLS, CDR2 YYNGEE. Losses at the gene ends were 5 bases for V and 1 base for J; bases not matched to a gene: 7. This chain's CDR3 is CASRPLAGDGTDTQYY. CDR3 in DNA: TGTGCCAGCAGACCCCTAGCGGGAGATGGCACAGATACGCAGTATTAT.

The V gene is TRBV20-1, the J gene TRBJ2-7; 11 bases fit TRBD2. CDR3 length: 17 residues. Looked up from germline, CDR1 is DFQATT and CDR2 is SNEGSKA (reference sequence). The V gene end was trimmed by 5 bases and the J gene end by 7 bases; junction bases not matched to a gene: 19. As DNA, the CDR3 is TGCAGTGCTCGATCCGGTAGCGGGAGGGCCAATTTCGGGGAGCAGTACTTC. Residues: CSARSGSGRANFGEQYF.

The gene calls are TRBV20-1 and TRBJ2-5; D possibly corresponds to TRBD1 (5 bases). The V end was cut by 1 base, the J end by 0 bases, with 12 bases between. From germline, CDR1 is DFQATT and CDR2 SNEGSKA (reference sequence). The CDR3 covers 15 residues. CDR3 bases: TGCAGTGCTAGAGCAGGGTGGCCGTACCAAGAGACCCAGTACTTC. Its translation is CSARAGWPYQETQYF.

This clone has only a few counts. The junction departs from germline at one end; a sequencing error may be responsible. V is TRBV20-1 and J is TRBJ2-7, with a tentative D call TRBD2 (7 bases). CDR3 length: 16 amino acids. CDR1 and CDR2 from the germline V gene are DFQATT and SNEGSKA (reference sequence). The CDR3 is CSTRGGGLDSSYEQYF. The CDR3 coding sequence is TGCAGTACTAGGGGAGGGGGGTTGGATTCCTCCTACGAGCAGTACTTC.